A single sample gave rise to the 28 T cell receptor beta chains below, sequenced in a study of blood T cell repertoires in COVID-19. Profiled with immunoSEQ multiplex PCR; TCRdb holds only in-frame clones, not every one. The sample yields about 270,000 clones, about 89% seen once. Material for sequencing was peripheral blood. The receptor source for this set is a woman between 50 and 59 years old with acute or convalescent COVID-19.

CDR3 nucleotide sequence: TGTGCCAGCAGCCAAGATTTCCAGACGGGTATGAACACTGAAGCTTTCTTT. This sequence encodes CASSQDFQTGMNTEAFF. The chain combines TRBV3-1 (or the pseudogene TRBV3-2) with TRBJ1-1; D uncertain. The CDR3 length is 17 residues. Per germline, CDR1 LGHDT and CDR2 YNNKEL (reference sequence). V was cut by 0 bases and J by 0 bases, with 14 bases left in between.

In this sample, this clone turned up once. The chain combines TRBV18 with TRBJ1-2, with 8 bases matching TRBD1. V lost 3 bases to trimming and J lost 9 bases; unmatched junction nucleotides: 9. Germline CDR1 KGHSH, CDR2 LQKENI. This CDR3 spans 14 amino acids. The CDR3: CASSPPHGQGRYTF. Written as DNA, the CDR3 is TGTGCCAGCTCACCCCCCCATGGACAGGGACGCTACACCTTC. Full variable domain (missing parts from reference TRBV18 and TRBJ1-2): NAGVMQNPRHLVRRRGQEARLRCSPMKGHSHVYWYRQLPEEGLKFMVYLQKENIIDESGMPKERFSAEFPKEGPSILRIQQVVRGDSAAYFCASSPPHGQGRYTFGSGTRLTVV.

The rearrangement links TRBV10-3 to TRBJ2-7; 9 nucleotides align to TRBD1. Germline CDR1 ENHRY, CDR2 SYGVKD. The CDR3 covers 14 residues. Unmatched junction bases numbered 12, after V lost 6 bases and J lost 9 bases. The CDR3 region has the DNA TGTGCCATCAGGGGACAGGGCCTCGGCTTTCTGCAGTACTTC. Translating it yields CAIRGQGLGFLQYF.

The V and J genes are TRBV28 and TRBJ1-4, with TRBD1 matching 7 bases. After removal of 7 bases from V and 4 bases from J, the junction contained 6 bases not matched to a gene. Germline lookup yields CDR1 MDHEN and CDR2 SYDVKM. The CDR3 extends over 14 amino acids. The CDR3 sequence: CASTLGQLNEKLFF. The CDR3, as DNA: TGTGCCAGCACCTTGGGACAGCTTAATGAAAAACTGTTTTTT. Full variable domain (outside the CDR3, taken from reference TRBV28 and TRBJ1-4): DVKVTQSSRYLVKRTGEKVFLECVQDMDHENMFWYRQDPGLGLRLIYFSYDVKMKEKGDIPEGYSVSREKKERFSLILESASTNQTSMYLCASTLGQLNEKLFFGSGTQLSVL.

The chain recombines TRBV25-1 with TRBJ1-4, with TRBD1 matching over 8 bases. Germline CDR1 and CDR2: MGHDK and SYGVNS. V was pared by 6 bases and J by 7 bases, with 4 bases of the junction left unmatched. The CDR3 has 13 residues. The CDR3: CASRGQASEKLFF. In nucleotides, the CDR3 is TGTGCCAGCAGGGGACAGGCCAGTGAAAAACTGTTTTTT.

The V and J genes are TRBV18 and TRBJ1-5; 11 bases map to TRBD1. The CDR3 length is 14 residues. Germline trimming cut 6 bases from V and 9 bases from J; bases unmatched to any gene: 7. Germline V gene lookup returns CDR1 KGHSH and CDR2 LQKENI. Here the CDR3 reads CASSTGTGGAPQHF. The CDR3 coding sequence is TGTGCCAGCTCGACAGGGACAGGGGGAGCGCCCCAGCATTTT.

V and J are TRBV6-5 and TRBJ2-7, with 12 positions matching TRBD2. With 5 bases clipped from V and 7 bases from J, the junction kept 6 bases outside the gene matches. This CDR3 is 14 amino acids long. Germline V CDR1 and CDR2: MNHEY, SVGAGI. CDR3 amino acids: CASSLAGGLLEQYF. The CDR3 DNA sequence: TGTGCCAGCAGTCTAGCGGGAGGGCTCTTAGAGCAGTACTTC.

The chain recombines TRBV5-1 with TRBJ2-6; TRBD1 aligns across 8 bases. The CDR3 extends over 18 amino acids. V lost 4 bases to trimming and J lost 0 bases; unmatched junction nucleotides: 9. Germline V gene sequence: CDR1 SGHRS, CDR2 YFSETQ. The CDR3 reads CASSTGTGWPSGANVLTF. CDR3 DNA: TGCGCCAGCAGCACAGGGACAGGTTGGCCCTCTGGGGCCAACGTCCTGACTTTC. Variable domain in full (rest from reference TRBV5-1 and TRBJ2-6): KAGVTQTPRYLIKTRGQQVTLSCSPISGHRSVSWYQQTPGQGLQFLFEYFSETQRNKGNFPGRFSGRQFSNSRSEMNVSTLELGDSALYLCASSTGTGWPSGANVLTFGAGSRLTVL.

V is TRBV24-1 and J is TRBJ2-3, with 8 bases lining up with TRBD2. The germline V gene has CDR1 KGHDR and CDR2 SFDVKD. The CDR3 has 15 residues. Trimming at V came to 1 base and at J to 3 bases, leaving 2 bases not matched to a gene. The CDR3 loop reads CATSDFREGTDTQYF. CDR3 nucleotides: TGTGCCACCAGTGATTTCCGGGAGGGGACAGATACGCAGTATTTT.

The rearrangement links TRBV5-1 to TRBJ2-5, with TRBD1 matching 12 bases. Trimming at V came to 3 bases and at J to 4 bases, leaving 7 bases not matched to a gene. This CDR3 contains 16 residues. CDR1 is SGHRS and CDR2 is YFSETQ in the germline V gene. The CDR3 here is CASSSSGTGGLETQYF. CDR3 bases: TGCGCCAGCAGCTCGTCCGGGACAGGGGGCTTAGAGACCCAGTACTTC. Full variable domain (missing parts from reference TRBV5-1 and TRBJ2-5): KAGVTQTPRYLIKTRGQQVTLSCSPISGHRSVSWYQQTPGQGLQFLFEYFSETQRNKGNFPGRFSGRQFSNSRSEMNVSTLELGDSALYLCASSSSGTGGLETQYFGPGTRLLVL.

This chain uses TRBV9 with TRBJ2-1, with D possibly being TRBD2 (5 bases). This CDR3 spans 11 amino acids. The ends were cut back, 8 bases at V and 6 bases at J, with 9 bases in the middle. The germline V gene has CDR1 SGDLS and CDR2 YYNGEE. The CDR3 region is CASGLGNEQFF. CDR3 nucleotides: TGTGCCAGTGGACTTGGCAATGAGCAGTTCTTC. Filled out from reference TRBV9 and TRBJ2-1, the complete variable domain reads DSGVTQTPKHLITATGQRVTLRCSPRSGDLSVYWYQQSLDQGLQFLIQYYNGEERAKGNILERFSAQQFPDLHSELNLSSLELGDSALYFCASGLGNEQFFGPGTRLTVL.

The chain employs TRBV3-1 (or the pseudogene TRBV3-2) and TRBJ2-3, with TRBD2 matching 10 bases. CDR1 LGHDT and CDR2 YNNKEL come from the germline V gene (reference sequence). CDR3 size: 19 residues. V lost 1 base, J lost 4 bases, and 14 bases stayed unmatched. The CDR3 DNA is TGTGCCAGCAGCCAAGGGAGCTGGACTAGCGGAGGGTCGGCAGATACGCAGTATTTT. It codes for CASSQGSWTSGGSADTQYF.

As concerns this clone: Other DNA sequences in this sample translate to the same CDR3. This chain uses TRBV9 with TRBJ1-2; TRBD1 agrees at 7 bases. This CDR3 is 14 amino acids long. CDR1 is SGDLS, CDR2 YYNGEE, per germline. V shed 0 bases, J shed 2 bases, and the junction held 1 base outside the gene matches. The CDR3 sequence: CASSVETGNYGYTF. Written as DNA, the CDR3 is TGTGCCAGCAGCGTAGAGACAGGGAACTATGGCTACACCTTC.

The V call is TRBV6-1, the J call TRBJ1-1; 10 nucleotides match TRBD1. Looked up from germline, CDR1 is MNHNS and CDR2 is SASEGT. This CDR3 contains 17 residues. With 4 bases clipped from V and 6 bases from J, the junction kept 14 bases outside the gene matches. The CDR3 is CASSVSDRQGARAEAFF. Written as DNA, the CDR3 is TGTGCCAGCAGTGTCAGCGATCGACAGGGGGCACGGGCTGAAGCTTTCTTT.

V gene TRBV27 combines with J gene TRBJ2-1; TRBD2 aligns across 7 bases. The CDR3 contains 12 residues. Per germline, CDR1 MNHEY and CDR2 SMNVEV (reference sequence). CDR3 residues: CGAGGRGNEQFF. In nucleotides, the CDR3 is TGTGGTGCGGGCGGGAGAGGTAATGAGCAGTTCTTC.

This clone has just one count. The chain joins TRBV5-1 to TRBJ1-5; maybe TRBD1 (5 bases). The CDR3 sequence is 15 residues long. CDR1 is SGHRS and CDR2 is YFSETQ in the germline V gene. Trimming took 7 bases from V and 2 from J, leaving 16 bases between them. CDR3 DNA sequence: TGCGCCAGCGCCCCTGATAGGGGCGGCAATCAGCCCCAGCATTTT. This gives the protein CASAPDRGGNQPQHF.

The gene calls are TRBV12-5 and TRBJ1-5; the match to TRBD1 covers 8 bases. J lost 3 bases, V lost 1 base, and 5 bases had no gene match. The CDR3 loop spans 16 amino acids. Germline V gene sequence: CDR1 LGHNT, CDR2 FRNRAP. CDR3 DNA sequence: TGTGCTAGTGGTTTGGCCGACAGGGGAAACAATCAGCCCCAGCATTTT. Translation gives CASGLADRGNNQPQHF.

V usage is TRBV29-1 and J usage is TRBJ2-1; 8 nucleotides match TRBD2. Germline trimming cut 5 bases from V and 2 bases from J; bases unmatched to any gene: 8. Germline V CDR1 and CDR2: SQVTM, ANQGSEA. The CDR3 contains 15 residues. The CDR3 DNA reads TGCAGCGTTCTCGAGGGACTAGAGACCTACAATGAGCAGTTCTTC. It translates to CSVLEGLETYNEQFF.

V and J are TRBV7-2 and TRBJ2-5; 8 bases line up with TRBD1. Trimming took 2 bases from V and 2 from J; bases not matched to a gene: 1. The germline V gene has CDR1 SGHTA and CDR2 FQGNSA. This CDR3 is built from 14 residues. The CDR3 here is CASSLRQGQETQYF. The CDR3 DNA sequence: TGTGCCAGCAGCTTACGACAGGGGCAAGAGACCCAGTACTTC.

This chain links TRBV29-1 with TRBJ2-5; 11 positions agree with TRBD2. Germline CDR1 and CDR2: SQVTM and ANQGSEA. V gave up 5 bases and J gave up 7 bases; unmatched junction bases: 15. There are 16 residues in the CDR3. For the CDR3, the DNA is TGCAGCGTTACCCCTACTAGCGGGAGTCTTGGGGGGACCCAGTACTTC. This codes for CSVTPTSGSLGGTQYF.

CDR3 in amino acids: CASSQRTLYEQYF. CDR3 in DNA: TGTGCCAGCAGCCAAAGGACACTTTACGAGCAGTACTTC. The chain recombines TRBV3-1 (or the pseudogene TRBV3-2) with TRBJ2-7, with a tentative D call TRBD1 (5 bases). V lost 2 bases to trimming and J lost 4 bases, with 9 bases between them. The germline V gene encodes CDR1 LGHDT and CDR2 YNNKEL (reference sequence). This CDR3 has 13 amino acids.

V is TRBV27 and J is TRBJ2-3; 7 bases line up with TRBD2. This CDR3 region has 14 residues. V dropped 4 bases and J dropped 6; count of bases not matched to a gene: 7. Germline assignment: CDR1 MNHEY and CDR2 SMNVEV (reference sequence). The CDR3 spells CASSYGTTGDTQYF. The CDR3 bases are TGTGCCAGCAGTTACGGGACTACGGGGGATACGCAGTATTTT.

J is TRBJ1-6 and V is TRBV12-5, with 8 bases identical to TRBD1. Germline-derived CDR1 and CDR2 are LGHNT and FRNRAP. This CDR3 spans 14 amino acids. The ends lost 3 bases at V and 7 bases at J; junction bases unmatched: 2. The CDR3 loop reads CASGFRDRNSPLHF. CDR3 bases: TGTGCTAGTGGTTTTCGGGACAGGAATTCACCCCTCCACTTT.

The table lists this clone with a count of one. The rearrangement uses TRBV19 and TRBJ2-2; 10 bases line up with TRBD1. J was trimmed by 4 bases and V by 8 bases; bases with no gene match: 7. Germline values: CDR1 LNHDA, CDR2 SQIVND (reference sequence). This CDR3 contains 15 residues. CDR3 DNA: TGTGCCAGTGCCGACAGGGGGCGCGGCACCGGGGAGCTGTTTTTT. Encoded protein: CASADRGRGTGELFF.

This clone came up once. This sequence joins TRBV4-1 and TRBJ2-2; 13 bases map to TRBD2. CDR1 and CDR2 (germline): MGHRA, YSYEKL. The CDR3 is 17 residues long. V lost 4 bases and J lost 5; bases outside the gene matches: 7. The CDR3 loop reads CASSPPGLAGLTGELFF. For the CDR3, the DNA is TGCGCCAGCAGCCCCCCGGGACTAGCGGGGTTAACCGGGGAGCTGTTTTTT.

The gene calls are TRBV28 and TRBJ2-1, with D perhaps matching TRBD2 (5 bases). The CDR3 spans 15 residues. V dropped 8 bases and J dropped 7 bases, with 21 bases sitting between them. Germline CDR1 is MDHEN and CDR2 is SYDVKM. The CDR3 nucleotides read TGTGCCAGCGGGTCCTCGGGATTAGTCATAAATGAGCAGTTCTTC. Protein product: CASGSSGLVINEQFF.

The gene calls are TRBV30 and TRBJ1-5; D is possibly TRBD1 (6 bases). This CDR3 comprises 13 residues. V lost 5 bases to trimming and J lost 7 bases, with 15 bases between them. CDR1 and CDR2 from the germline V gene are GTSNPN and SVGIG (reference sequence). Here the CDR3 reads CAWGESGAQPQHF. The CDR3 bases are TGTGCCTGGGGCGAGTCAGGGGCCCAGCCCCAGCATTTT.

The CDR3 sequence is CASSQVTRYNEQFF. As DNA, the CDR3 is TGTGCCAGCAGCCAAGTCACCAGATACAATGAGCAGTTCTTC. This sequence joins TRBV14 and TRBJ2-1, with D unclear. The CDR3 has 14 residues. Trimming left V 1 base short and J 4 bases short, with 8 bases between. Germline CDR1 SGHDN, CDR2 FVKESK. Looking up the rest from reference TRBV14 and TRBJ2-1 gives the full variable domain: EAGVTQFPSHSVIEKGQTVTLRCDPISGHDNLYWYRRVMGKEIKFLLHFVKESKQDESGMPNNRFLAERTGGTYSTLKVQPAELEDSGVYFCASSQVTRYNEQFFGPGTRLTVL.